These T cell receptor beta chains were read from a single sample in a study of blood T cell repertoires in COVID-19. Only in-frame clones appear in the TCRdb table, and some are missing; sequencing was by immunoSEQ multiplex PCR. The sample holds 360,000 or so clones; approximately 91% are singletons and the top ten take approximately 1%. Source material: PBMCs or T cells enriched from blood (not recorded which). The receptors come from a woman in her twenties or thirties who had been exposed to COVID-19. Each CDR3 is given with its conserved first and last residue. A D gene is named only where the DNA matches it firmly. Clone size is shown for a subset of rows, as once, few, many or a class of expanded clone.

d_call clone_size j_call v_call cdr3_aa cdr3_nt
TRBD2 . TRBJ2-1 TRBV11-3 CASSSLTSGYNEQFF TGTGCCAGCAGCTCCCTGACTAGCGGGTACAATGAGCAGTTCTTC
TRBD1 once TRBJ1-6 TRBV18 CASSDTGTGRLPLHF TGTGCCAGCTCAGACACCGGGACAGGGAGACTGCCCCTCCACTTT
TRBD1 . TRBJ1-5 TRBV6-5 CASSPTGVGQPQHF TGTGCCAGCTCCCCTACAGGGGTAGGTCAGCCCCAGCATTTT
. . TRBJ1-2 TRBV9 CASSVGGTNYGYTF TGTGCCAGCAGCGTAGGGGGGACAAACTATGGCTACACCTTC
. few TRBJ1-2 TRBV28 CASLQASYGYTF TGTGCCAGCCTTCAAGCCTCCTATGGCTACACCTTC
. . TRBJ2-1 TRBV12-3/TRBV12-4 CASSSDSNEQFF TGTGCCAGCAGTTCCGACAGCAATGAGCAGTTCTTC
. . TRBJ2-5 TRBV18 CASSPVSQETQYF TGTGCCAGCTCACCAGTCAGCCAAGAGACCCAGTACTTC
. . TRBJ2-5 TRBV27 CASSFRGGETQYF TGTGCCAGCAGTTTTCGAGGAGGAGAGACCCAGTACTTC
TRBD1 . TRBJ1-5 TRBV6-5 CASRTDRASNQPQHF TGTGCCAGCAGAACGGACAGGGCTAGCAATCAGCCCCAGCATTTT
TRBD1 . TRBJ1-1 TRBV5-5 CASSLGATTGEAFF TGTGCCAGCAGCTTGGGGGCAACTACAGGGGAGGCTTTCTTT